Listed below are T cell receptor beta chains from one sample, sequenced in a study of shared clonotypes between healthy human individuals. The protocol was immunoSEQ multiplex PCR, while the TCRdb copy is restricted to in-frame clones and leaves out a portion. The sample contains about 2.4 million clones, roughly 93% of which appear only once. The sequenced sample was naive CD4+ T cells from PBMCs. The receptor source for this set is a young man in good health. Some clones in this sample may be carry-over from other donors' samples. The CDR3 runs from the conserved cysteine through the conserved F or W. A D gene is named only where the DNA matches it firmly. A clone size is listed for some rows: how often the clone was seen (once, few, many), or a class if it is expanded.

v_gene	abundance	d_gene	j_gene	CDR3nt	CDR3aa
TRBV7-2	-	-	TRBJ2-7	TGTGCCAGCAGCTTATCGGGCGGGAAGGGTTCCTACGAGCAGTACTTC	CASSLSGGKGSYEQYF
TRBV5-1	-	-	TRBJ1-1	TGCGCCAGCAGATCGGAGAGCACTGAAGCTTTCTTT	CASRSESTEAFF
TRBV5-6	-	TRBD1	TRBJ1-2	TGTGCCAGCAGCTTGATACAGGGGGCGCATGGCTACACCTTC	CASSLIQGAHGYTF
TRBV4-3	-	-	TRBJ1-4	TGCGCCAGCAGCCAAGATCGGAGTGCGGGGGCTGCAACTAATGAAAAACTGTTTTTT	CASSQDRSAGAATNEKLFF
TRBV18	-	-	TRBJ2-7	TGTGCCAGCTCACCACCTATGCGGAGCTCCGAGCAGTACTTC	CASSPPMRSSEQYF
TRBV6-6	-	-	TRBJ2-1	TGTGCCAGCAGTTACTCAGCCCATGAGCAGTTCTTC	CASSYSAHEQFF
TRBV5-6	-	-	TRBJ2-7	TGTGCCAGCAGCCCCGGGTCTTCCTACGAGCAGTACTTC	CASSPGSSYEQYF
TRBV28	-	-	TRBJ2-7	TGTGCCAGCAGCCCAGGACAGTCCTACGAGCAGTACTTC	CASSPGQSYEQYF
TRBV18	few	-	TRBJ1-2	TGTGCCAGCTCCCCGCCCGGGGAAGGCTACACCTTC	CASSPPGEGYTF
TRBV10-1	-	-	TRBJ2-1	TGCGCCAGCAGTGAAGGTATGCCCGCCCGGCTAGCGAGTGACAATGAGCAGTTCTTC	CASSEGMPARLASDNEQFF
TRBV28	once	TRBD2	TRBJ2-1	TGTGCCAGCAGTTTAAATTTAGTTCCTAGCGGGAGGCCCGGGTCCTACAATGAGCAGTTCTTC	CASSLNLVPSGRPGSYNEQFF
TRBV18	-	-	TRBJ2-7	TGTGCCAGCTCACCCCCTTATGGGAGCGGATGGCAGTACTTC	CASSPPYGSGWQYF
TRBV6-5	-	TRBD2	TRBJ2-1	TGTGCCAGCAGTTACTCGCCCAGCGGGAGAGGAGACGAGCAGTTCTTC	CASSYSPSGRGDEQFF
TRBV4-3	once	TRBD2	TRBJ2-1	TGCGCCAGCAGCCAAGGTACTAGCGCCTGGAATGAGCAGTTCTTC	CASSQGTSAWNEQFF
TRBV11-2	-	-	TRBJ1-2	TGTGCCAGCAGACCGGTGAGGGGCGGAGATGGCTACACCTTC	CASRPVRGGDGYTF